The 18 T cell receptor beta chains listed next were all sequenced from one sample in a study of blood T cell repertoires in COVID-19. The repertoire was sequenced with immunoSEQ multiplex PCR; TCRdb's copy has only in-frame clones and lacks some. The sample contains about 140,000 clones, roughly 85% of which appear only once. The sample was peripheral blood. These receptors were collected from a human donor in a cohort sampled during active COVID-19.

The chain uses TRBV10-3 and TRBJ2-7; 7 bases line up with TRBD2. CDR3 length: 14 residues. In germline, CDR1 is ENHRY, CDR2 SYGVKD. The V gene end was trimmed by 6 bases and the J gene end by 2 bases; junction bases not matched to a gene: 7. CDR3 DNA sequence: TGTGCCATCAGAGCCGGGACTACACCCTACGAGCAGTACTTC. It is translated as CAIRAGTTPYEQYF.

V usage is TRBV7-2 and J usage is TRBJ2-7, with TRBD2 matching 13 bases. V gave up 5 bases and J gave up 5 bases; unmatched junction bases: 9. Germline CDR1 SGHTA, CDR2 FQGNSA. CDR3 length: 16 residues. As DNA, the CDR3 is TGTGCCAGCAGCCCCCGTAGACTAGCGGGAGGCCACGAGCAGTACTTC. It encodes CASSPRRLAGGHEQYF.

The chain employs TRBV23-1 and TRBJ2-7; 7 positions match TRBD2. TRBV23-1 is filed as an ORF, its function uncertain. V was clipped by 1 base and J by 3 bases; unmatched bases: 9. The CDR3 has 16 residues. The CDR3 sequence is CASSQYGGNTYYEQYF. The CDR3 region has the DNA TGCGCCAGCAGTCAATACGGGGGGAACACCTACTACGAGCAGTACTTC.

This sequence joins TRBV15 and TRBJ2-1; 14 bases are a match to TRBD2. V shed 3 bases, J shed 0 bases, and the junction held 4 bases outside the gene matches. This CDR3 is built from 18 residues. Germline V lookup: CDR1 LNHNV, CDR2 YYDKDF (reference sequence). The CDR3 DNA sequence: TGTGCCACCAGCAGGGGACTAGCGGGAGTCGTCTCCTACAATGAGCAGTTCTTC. Translated: CATSRGLAGVVSYNEQFF.

The CDR3 DNA follows: TGCAGCGTCACGGACAGGGGACGGGGCCCCTACGAGCAGTACTTC. Residues: CSVTDRGRGPYEQYF. The chain has TRBV29-1 and TRBJ2-7; 9 nucleotides agree with TRBD1. CDR1 and CDR2 from the germline V gene are SQVTM and ANQGSEA. The CDR3 loop spans 15 amino acids. The V and J ends lost 6 bases and 2 bases, in that order; junction bases with no gene match: 11.

The V gene is TRBV2, the J gene TRBJ1-3; 7 bases line up with TRBD1. Germline V gene lookup returns CDR1 SNHLY and CDR2 FYNNEI. The CDR3 sequence is 15 residues long. V shed 2 bases and J 2 bases; nucleotides not matched to a gene: 3. The DNA of the CDR3 is TGTGCCAGCAGTGAAACGAGGGGGCCTGGAAACACCATATATTTT. This encodes CASSETRGPGNTIYF.

The V gene is TRBV2, the J gene TRBJ1-6, with 7 bases lining up with TRBD1. V dropped 3 bases and J dropped 8; count of bases not matched to a gene: 7. The CDR3 is 15 amino acids. Germline values: CDR1 SNHLY, CDR2 FYNNEI. The CDR3 reads CASSDRGSIDSPLHF. In DNA form, the CDR3 reads TGTGCCAGCAGTGACAGGGGGTCGATCGATTCACCCCTCCACTTT. Full variable domain (remainder filled in from reference TRBV2 and TRBJ1-6): EPEVTQTPSHQVTQMGQEVILRCVPISNHLYFYWYRQILGQKVEFLVSFYNNEISEKSEIFDDQFSVERPDGSNFTLKIRSTKLEDSAMYFCASSDRGSIDSPLHFGNGTRLTVT.

The chain carries TRBV7-3 and TRBJ2-2; TRBD2 matches 13 bases. With V trimmed by 5 bases and J by 1 base, 13 bases remained unmatched. The CDR3 extends over 20 amino acids. Germline assignment: CDR1 SGHTA and CDR2 FQGTGA. In DNA form, the CDR3 reads TGTGCCAGCAGCCCCTACTCCGGGACTAGCGGGAAAGTGAACACCGGGGAGCTGTTTTTT. Its protein product is CASSPYSGTSGKVNTGELFF. The full variable domain, completed using reference TRBV7-3 and TRBJ2-2, is GAGVSQTPSNKVTEKGKYVELRCDPISGHTALYWYRQSLGQGPEFLIYFQGTGAADDSGLPNDRFFAVRPEGSVSTLKIQRTERGDSAVYLCASSPYSGTSGKVNTGELFFGEGSRLTVL.

The V and J genes are TRBV20-1 and TRBJ1-5; D ambiguous. The V end lost 3 bases, the J end lost 1 base, and 7 bases lay between the germline ends. Per the germline V gene, CDR1 is DFQATT and CDR2 is SNEGSKA (reference sequence). This CDR3 has 13 amino acids. The CDR3 DNA reads as TGCAGTGCTAGTGGGCAGAGCAATCAGCCCCAGCATTTT. This sequence encodes CSASGQSNQPQHF.

This clone was detected only a few times. V and J are TRBV28 and TRBJ1-3, with D perhaps matching TRBD1 (6 bases). Trimming shortened V by 4 bases and J by 2 bases, and 15 bases separated the two germline ends. The CDR3 sequence is 16 residues long. CDR1 is MDHEN, CDR2 SYDVKM, per germline. In DNA form, the CDR3 reads TGTGCCAGCAGTTGGTTGAGACAGGTCCCTGGAAACACCATATATTTT. Translation: CASSWLRQVPGNTIYF. Filled out from reference TRBV28 and TRBJ1-3, the complete variable domain reads DVKVTQSSRYLVKRTGEKVFLECVQDMDHENMFWYRQDPGLGLRLIYFSYDVKMKEKGDIPEGYSVSREKKERFSLILESASTNQTSMYLCASSWLRQVPGNTIYFGEGSWLTVV.

This chain joins TRBV5-5 and TRBJ2-7, with 10 bases lining up with TRBD2. V was clipped by 4 bases and J by 3 bases; unmatched bases: 7. From germline, CDR1 is SGHKS and CDR2 YYEKEE (reference sequence). The CDR3 totals 15 residues. Written as DNA, the CDR3 is TGTGCCAGCAGCGCCACTAGCGGGACCCTCTACGAGCAGTACTTC. This codes for CASSATSGTLYEQYF.

This chain uses TRBV28 with TRBJ2-7; 10 bases map to TRBD2. J lost 7 bases, V lost 6 bases, and 12 bases had no gene match. The CDR3 is 15 residues long. Germline CDR1 MDHEN, CDR2 SYDVKM. CDR3: CASRVQLAGNLEQYF. Written as DNA, the CDR3 is TGTGCCAGCAGGGTTCAACTAGCGGGAAACCTGGAGCAGTACTTC.

J is TRBJ1-5 and V is TRBV19; TRBD1 matches at 9 bases. Unmatched junction bases numbered 10, after V lost 5 bases and J lost 2 bases. The germline CDR1 and CDR2 sequences are LNHDA and SQIVND (reference sequence). This CDR3 is built from 17 residues. The CDR3 nucleotides read TGTGCCAGTAGTGCAATAGACAGGGGGATAGGCAATCAGCCCCAGCATTTT. This sequence encodes CASSAIDRGIGNQPQHF.

V gene TRBV7-2 combines with J gene TRBJ1-2, with D perhaps TRBD1 (6 bases). The length of the CDR3 is 13 residues. Trimming took 1 base from V and 4 from J, leaving 7 bases between them. CDR1 is SGHTA, CDR2 FQGNSA, per germline. The chain's CDR3 is CASSLDRAYGYTF. CDR3 DNA: TGTGCCAGCAGCTTAGACAGGGCCTATGGCTACACCTTC.

The chain has TRBV28 and TRBJ2-7, with D possibly matching TRBD2 (6 bases). CDR1 and CDR2 from the germline V gene are MDHEN and SYDVKM. The germline V and J ends were trimmed by 6 bases and 2 bases, with 14 bases remaining between them. This CDR3 contains 14 residues. CDR3: CASSPPGLPYEQYF. The CDR3 DNA is TGTGCCAGCAGCCCCCCGGGACTCCCCTACGAGCAGTACTTC.

The V call is TRBV5-1, the J call TRBJ2-5; TRBD1 matches at 9 bases. CDR1 is SGHRS, CDR2 YFSETQ, per germline. V lost 0 bases to trimming and J lost 3 bases; unmatched junction nucleotides: 6. The CDR3 spans 16 residues. This CDR3 reads CASSLAVTGGEETQYF. DNA for the CDR3: TGCGCCAGCAGCTTGGCCGTGACAGGGGGTGAAGAGACCCAGTACTTC.

The rearrangement uses TRBV6-5 and TRBJ1-2, with 8 nucleotides matching TRBD1. The CDR3 totals 14 residues. V was clipped by 2 bases and J by 3 bases; unmatched bases: 2. Germline V gene sequence: CDR1 MNHEY, CDR2 SVGAGI. The chain's CDR3 is CASSYGQGYYGYTF. In DNA, the CDR3 is TGTGCCAGCAGTTACGGACAGGGATACTATGGCTACACCTTC.

The rearrangement links TRBV10-3 to TRBJ2-3; 8 bases are shared with TRBD2. The V and J ends lost 3 bases and 0 bases, in that order; junction bases with no gene match: 8. CDR3 size: 17 residues. Germline V CDR1 and CDR2: ENHRY, SYGVKD. Written as DNA, the CDR3 is TGTGCCATCAGTGACTCGTTTAGCGGGGCTAGCACAGATACGCAGTATTTT. Translation: CAISDSFSGASTDTQYF.